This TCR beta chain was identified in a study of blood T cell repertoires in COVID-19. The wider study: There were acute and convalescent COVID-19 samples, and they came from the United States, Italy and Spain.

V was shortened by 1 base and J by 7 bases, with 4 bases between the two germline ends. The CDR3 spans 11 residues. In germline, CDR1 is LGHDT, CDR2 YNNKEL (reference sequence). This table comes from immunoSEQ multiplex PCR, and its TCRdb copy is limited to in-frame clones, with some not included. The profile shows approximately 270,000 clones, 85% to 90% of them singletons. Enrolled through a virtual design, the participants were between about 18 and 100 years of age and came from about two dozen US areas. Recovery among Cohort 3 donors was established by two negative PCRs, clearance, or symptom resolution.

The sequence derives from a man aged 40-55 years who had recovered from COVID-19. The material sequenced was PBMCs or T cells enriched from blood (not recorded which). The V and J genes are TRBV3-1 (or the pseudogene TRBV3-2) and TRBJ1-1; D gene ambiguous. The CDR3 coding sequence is TGTGCCAGCAGCCAAGTTAATGAAGCTTTCTTT. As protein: CASSQVNEAFF.